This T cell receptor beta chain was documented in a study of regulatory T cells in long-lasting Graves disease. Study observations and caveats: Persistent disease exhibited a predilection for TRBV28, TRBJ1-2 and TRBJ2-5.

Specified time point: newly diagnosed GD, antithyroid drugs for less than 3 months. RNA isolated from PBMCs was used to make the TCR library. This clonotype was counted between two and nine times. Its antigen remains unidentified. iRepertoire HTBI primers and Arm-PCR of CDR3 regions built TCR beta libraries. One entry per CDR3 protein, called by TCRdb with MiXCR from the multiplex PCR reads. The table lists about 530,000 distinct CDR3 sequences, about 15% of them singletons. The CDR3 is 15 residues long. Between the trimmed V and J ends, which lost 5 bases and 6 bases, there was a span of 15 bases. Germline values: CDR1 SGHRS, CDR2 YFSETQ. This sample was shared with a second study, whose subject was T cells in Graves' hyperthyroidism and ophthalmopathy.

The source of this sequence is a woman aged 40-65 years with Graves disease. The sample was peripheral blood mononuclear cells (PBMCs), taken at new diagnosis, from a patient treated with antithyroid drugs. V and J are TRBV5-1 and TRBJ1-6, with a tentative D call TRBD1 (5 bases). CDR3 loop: CASREELGVNSPLHF. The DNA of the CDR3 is TGCGCCAGCAGGGAGGAGTTAGGGGTTAATTCACCCCTCCACTTT.